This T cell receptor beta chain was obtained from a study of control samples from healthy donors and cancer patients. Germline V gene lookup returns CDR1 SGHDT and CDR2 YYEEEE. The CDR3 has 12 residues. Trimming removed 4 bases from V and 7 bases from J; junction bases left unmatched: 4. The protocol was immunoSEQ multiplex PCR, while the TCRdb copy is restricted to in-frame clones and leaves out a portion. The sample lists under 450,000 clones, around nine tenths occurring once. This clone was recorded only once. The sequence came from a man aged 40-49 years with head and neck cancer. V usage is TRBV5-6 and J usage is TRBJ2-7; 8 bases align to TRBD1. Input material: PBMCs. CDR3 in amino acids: CASSGGQGEQYF. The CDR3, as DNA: TGTGCCAGCAGCGGTGGACAGGGAGAGCAGTACTTC. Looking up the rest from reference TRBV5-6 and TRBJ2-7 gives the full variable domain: DAGVTQSPTHLIKTRGQQVTLRCSPKSGHDTVSWYQQALGQGPQFIFQYYEEEERQRGNFPDRFSGHQFPNYSSELNVNALLLGDSALYLCASSGGQGEQYFGPGTRLTVT.